This T cell receptor beta chain was found in a study of Ad26.COV2.S vaccination and SARS-CoV-2 variants. Assay used: immunoSEQ multiplex PCR; TCRdb lists only in-frame clones, some missing. The sample contains hundreds of thousands of clones, about 90% of which appear only once. CDR1 SGHNT and CDR2 YYREEE come from the germline V gene (reference sequence). CDR3 size: 14 residues. With 4 bases removed from V and 2 bases from J, the gap between germline ends came to 12 bases. Specified treatment: some 20 received Ad26.COV2.S at low or high dose, single or two shots; about 5 received placebo; per-sample allocation not given. Samples came from day 63 after the first vaccine or placebo injection.

The rearrangement uses TRBV5-4 and TRBJ1-2; D gene uncertain. The sample here was peripheral blood, taken in a trial of Ad26.COV2.S vaccine versus placebo. The TCR was taken from a person between 18 and 65 years old who received the Ad26.COV2.S COVID-19 vaccine or a placebo. The CDR3 DNA sequence: TGTGCCAGCAGCGATGGACCACAGAACTATGGCTACACCTTC. It specifies CASSDGPQNYGYTF. The full variable domain, rest sourced from reference TRBV5-4 and TRBJ1-2, is ETGVTQSPTHLIKTRGQQVTLRCSSQSGHNTVSWYQQALGQGPQFIFQYYREEENGRGNFPPRFSGLQFPNYSSELNVNALELDDSALYLCASSDGPQNYGYTFGSGTRLTVV.